The 13 T cell receptor beta chains below were found in one sample sequenced in a study of CXCR3 chemokines and chemotherapy response in bladder cancer. TCRdb re-called the PCR reads through MiXCR, storing one row per CDR3 protein. The repertoire includes 7,500 to 9,500 distinct CDR3 sequences, over 10% of them detected once, and about 15% sits in the top ten. This material was collected from a patient whose treatment included neoadjuvant chemotherapy. Receptors were obtained from a human donor with bladder cancer that responded to neoadjuvant chemotherapy.

This clonotype was seen many times. The gene calls are TRBV6-6 and TRBJ2-7; D possibly corresponds to TRBD1 (5 bases). Germline CDR1 MNHNY, CDR2 SVGAGI (reference sequence). CDR3 length equals 14 residues. V lost 0 bases, J lost 4 bases, and 10 bases lay in between. The CDR3 loop is CASSYSRDGYEQYF. DNA for the CDR3: TGTGCCAGCAGTTACTCCAGGGATGGATACGAGCAGTACTTC.

The chain employs TRBV19 and TRBJ1-3; possibly TRBD1 for D (5 bases). Germline V CDR1 and CDR2: LNHDA, SQIVND (reference sequence). This CDR3 has 15 residues. Trimming removed 9 bases at V and 0 bases at J, with 15 bases between. The CDR3 spells CASRPAGSSGNTIYF. In nucleotides, the CDR3 is TGTGCCAGCAGACCGGCAGGGTCCTCTGGAAACACCATATATTTT.

This clonotype rates as medium-sized. This chain links TRBV19 with TRBJ2-1; 7 nucleotides agree with TRBD2. CDR1 and CDR2 (germline): LNHDA, SQIVND (reference sequence). The V and J ends lost 0 bases and 5 bases, in that order; junction bases with no gene match: 7. The CDR3 has 16 residues. CDR3 residues: CASSIDPRTSHNEQFF. CDR3 bases: TGTGCCAGTAGTATAGACCCGAGGACTAGTCACAATGAGCAGTTCTTC.

Ten or more counts support this clonotype. CDR3 bases: TGTGCCAGCTCACTACTAGCGGGGGGGACTTATTACGAGCAGTACTTC. It is translated as CASSLLAGGTYYEQYF. The rearrangement links TRBV18 to TRBJ2-7; 13 bases agree with TRBD2. Trimming at V came to 4 bases and at J to 4 bases, leaving 7 bases not matched to a gene. This CDR3 spans 16 amino acids. The germline gives CDR1 KGHSH, CDR2 LQKENI.

The table lists this clonotype with a few counts. As DNA, the CDR3 is TGTGCCAGCAGCAACGACCTAGCGGGGGGATACACCGGGGAGCTGTTTTTT. As protein: CASSNDLAGGYTGELFF. J is TRBJ2-2 and V is TRBV5-6; 11 bases fit TRBD2. Trimming removed 4 bases from V and 3 bases from J; junction bases left unmatched: 8. This CDR3 has 17 residues. CDR1 is SGHDT and CDR2 is YYEEEE in the germline V gene.

Ten or more counts support this clonotype. The CDR3 DNA reads as TGTGCCAGCAGCTACGTGCAGGCCTACGAGCAGTACTTC. Protein: CASSYVQAYEQYF. The gene calls are TRBV7-2 and TRBJ2-7; no clear D. Germline lookup yields CDR1 SGHTA and CDR2 FQGNSA. The CDR3 loop spans 13 amino acids. The V end lost 4 bases, the J end lost 2 bases, and 9 bases lay between the germline ends.

There are many counts of this clonotype. Written as DNA, the CDR3 is TGTGCCAGCGGGTTCTCGATGGGGATCGAGCAGTACTTC. Protein product: CASGFSMGIEQYF. This rearrangement joins TRBV27 to TRBJ2-7; unclear D gene. CDR3 length: 13 residues. V shed 8 bases and J shed 6 bases, with 17 bases lying between them. The V gene's germline CDR1 is MNHEY and CDR2 SMNVEV (reference sequence).

Many counts were recorded for this clonotype. The V and J genes are TRBV10-3 and TRBJ1-5; D ambiguous. CDR1 is ENHRY and CDR2 is SYGVKD in the germline V gene. The CDR3 contains 12 residues. V shed 6 bases and J shed 4 bases, with 7 bases lying between them. This CDR3 reads CAIRDGNQPQHF. Here the CDR3 DNA reads TGTGCCATCAGGGACGGGAATCAGCCCCAGCATTTT.

This clonotype was detected ten times or more. The CDR3 sequence: CASSQKTTGMETQYF. The CDR3, as DNA: TGTGCCAGCAGCCAGAAGACGACAGGGATGGAGACCCAGTACTTC. The V gene is TRBV11-1, the J gene TRBJ2-5; 7 bases align to TRBD1. The V gene's germline CDR1 is SGHAT and CDR2 FQDESV (reference sequence). This CDR3 is built from 15 residues. V lost 5 bases and J lost 5; bases outside the gene matches: 11. The full variable domain, rest sourced from reference TRBV11-1 and TRBJ2-5, is EAEVAQSPRYKITEKSQAVAFWCDPISGHATLYWYRQILGQGPELLVQFQDESVVDDSQLPKDRFSAERLKGVDSTLKIQPAELGDSAMYLCASSQKTTGMETQYFGPGTRLLVL.

The count of this clonotype is one. V is TRBV6-5 and J is TRBJ2-3, with D perhaps matching TRBD2 (7 bases). The CDR3 is made up of 16 amino acids. V was shortened by 0 bases and J by 5 bases, with 15 bases between the two germline ends. Per germline, CDR1 MNHEY and CDR2 SVGAGI. Here the CDR3 reads CASSYSGGAGVDTQYF. CDR3 nucleotide sequence: TGTGCCAGCAGTTACTCGGGGGGGGCCGGGGTAGATACGCAGTATTTT.

This clonotype has a handful of counts. The chain has TRBV4-1 and TRBJ1-1; D remains unclear. CDR1 and CDR2 from the germline V gene are MGHRA and YSYEKL. This CDR3 is built from 16 residues. Trimming stripped 0 bases from V and 3 bases from J, with 14 bases between. The CDR3 region is CASSQDPELRYTEAFF. CDR3 DNA: TGCGCCAGCAGCCAAGACCCGGAGTTGAGGTACACTGAAGCTTTCTTT.

This clonotype is labeled as medium-sized. The rearrangement links TRBV19 to TRBJ1-2; D is unclear. The ends were cut back, 6 bases at V and 3 bases at J, with 17 bases in the middle. The germline V gene has CDR1 LNHDA and CDR2 SQIVND (reference sequence). There are 15 residues in the CDR3. The CDR3 nucleotides are TGTGCCAGTAGGAGAACGGGAAGCGCCGACTATGGCTACACCTTC. Translated, it gives CASRRTGSADYGYTF.

Within the sample, this clonotype is medium-sized. This chain joins TRBV6-5 and TRBJ2-1; 12 nucleotides agree with TRBD2. V trimming: 2 bases; J trimming: 7 bases; junction bases outside the gene matches: 9. Germline CDR1 and CDR2: MNHEY and SVGAGI. This CDR3 has 17 amino acids. The CDR3, as DNA: TGTGCCAGCAGTTACGACCCTAGCGGGGGGGCAAGGAATGAGCAGTTCTTC. It translates to CASSYDPSGGARNEQFF.